A selection of T cell receptor beta chains follows, all from one sample in a study of shared clonotypes between healthy human individuals. Sequenced by immunoSEQ multiplex PCR; TCRdb stores in-frame clones only, minus some. The sample holds 850,000 to 1,200,000 clones, around 75% seen once. The sample consisted of memory CD4+ T cells sorted from blood. The receptors stem from a man between 18 and 35 years old in good health. CDR3s include the opening cysteine and the closing phenylalanine or tryptophan. The D gene is left open where the match is weak. A row's size may be missing; if present it is once, few, many or a size class.

j_call: TRBJ2-5; clone_size: -; d_call: -; v_call: TRBV2; cdr3_aa: CASSLAALETQYF; cdr3_nt: TGTGCCAGCAGTTTAGCTGCCCTGGAGACCCAGTACTTC
j_call: TRBJ1-1; clone_size: -; d_call: -; v_call: TRBV10-1; cdr3_aa: CASRATTGNTEAFF; cdr3_nt: TGCGCCAGCAGGGCAACGACGGGGAACACTGAAGCTTTCTTT
j_call: TRBJ2-5; clone_size: many; d_call: TRBD2; v_call: TRBV25-1; cdr3_aa: CASSDLAGNQETQYF; cdr3_nt: TGTGCCAGCAGTGACCTAGCGGGGAACCAAGAGACCCAGTACTTC
j_call: TRBJ2-1; clone_size: -; d_call: TRBD2; v_call: TRBV18; cdr3_aa: CASSPGAGANNEQFF; cdr3_nt: TGTGCCAGCTCACCAGGGGCGGGAGCAAACAATGAGCAGTTCTTC
j_call: TRBJ2-3; clone_size: -; d_call: -; v_call: TRBV10-2; cdr3_aa: CASSDKDRHTDTQYF; cdr3_nt: TGCGCCAGCAGCGATAAGGACAGACACACAGATACGCAGTATTTT
j_call: TRBJ1-5; clone_size: -; d_call: -; v_call: TRBV6-1; cdr3_aa: CASSEAAQGLRPQHF; cdr3_nt: TGTGCCAGCAGTGAAGCGGCGCAGGGCCTTCGGCCCCAGCATTTT
j_call: TRBJ1-1; clone_size: few; d_call: TRBD1; v_call: TRBV7-2; cdr3_aa: CASKGTDSNTEAFF; cdr3_nt: TGTGCCAGCAAGGGGACAGACAGTAACACTGAAGCTTTCTTT
j_call: TRBJ1-1; clone_size: -; d_call: TRBD1; v_call: TRBV2; cdr3_aa: CASSAGRQGWGSEAFF; cdr3_nt: TGTGCCAGCAGCGCCGGTAGACAGGGTTGGGGCTCTGAAGCTTTCTTT
j_call: TRBJ2-2; clone_size: -; d_call: TRBD1; v_call: TRBV5-4; cdr3_aa: CASSFPGTGQSGELFF; cdr3_nt: TGTGCCAGCAGCTTCCCCGGGACAGGGCAATCCGGGGAGCTGTTTTTT
j_call: TRBJ1-1; clone_size: -; d_call: -; v_call: TRBV11-3; cdr3_aa: CASSSGDQAFF; cdr3_nt: TGTGCCAGCAGCTCCGGGGACCAAGCTTTCTTT
j_call: TRBJ1-4; clone_size: many; d_call: -; v_call: TRBV5-1; cdr3_aa: CASSSGQKPEKLFF; cdr3_nt: TGCGCCAGCAGCTCCGGACAGAAGCCAGAAAAACTGTTTTTT
j_call: TRBJ1-1; clone_size: -; d_call: -; v_call: TRBV10-3; cdr3_aa: CAIRGVQGTEAFF; cdr3_nt: TGTGCCATCAGAGGGGTACAGGGCACTGAAGCTTTCTTT
j_call: TRBJ2-4; clone_size: few; d_call: TRBD1; v_call: TRBV19; cdr3_aa: CATRDRAKNIQYF; cdr3_nt: TGTGCCACGCGGGACAGGGCTAAAAACATTCAGTACTTC
j_call: TRBJ1-2; clone_size: -; d_call: TRBD1; v_call: TRBV7-3; cdr3_aa: CASSLQGADGYTF; cdr3_nt: TGTGCCAGCAGTCTACAGGGGGCCGACGGCTACACCTTC
j_call: TRBJ1-1; clone_size: -; d_call: -; v_call: TRBV19; cdr3_aa: CASSKTGEAFF; cdr3_nt: TGTGCCAGTAGCAAAACAGGGGAAGCTTTCTTT
j_call: TRBJ2-5; clone_size: -; d_call: -; v_call: TRBV6-5; cdr3_aa: CASRGRETQYF; cdr3_nt: TGTGCCAGCAGAGGGAGGGAGACCCAGTACTTC